The 21 T cell receptor beta chains below were found in one sample sequenced in a study of blood T cell repertoires in COVID-19. Sequenced by immunoSEQ multiplex PCR; TCRdb stores in-frame clones only, minus some. The repertoire has approximately 200,000 clones, 80% to 90% of them found once; the top ten carry approximately 10%. The specimen sequenced was PBMCs or T cells enriched from blood (not recorded which). The receptors here all came from a man between 18 and 35 years old with acute COVID-19.

This clone came up a few times. This sequence joins TRBV27 and TRBJ2-2; D possibly corresponds to TRBD2 (6 bases). V was shortened by 7 bases and J by 2 bases, with 14 bases between the two germline ends. The CDR3 spans 15 residues. Per the germline V gene, CDR1 is MNHEY and CDR2 is SMNVEV (reference sequence). The CDR3 DNA is TGTGCCAGCACTGCCGGGACTCCAAACACCGGGGAGCTGTTTTTT. The encoded protein is CASTAGTPNTGELFF.

This sequence joins TRBV4-2 and TRBJ1-2; 7 bases line up with TRBD1. The CDR3 sequence is 16 residues long. With V trimmed by 1 base and J by 4 bases, 9 bases remained unmatched. Germline values: CDR1 LGHNA, CDR2 YNFKEQ. CDR3 coding DNA: TGTGCCAGCAGCCAAGGGGTGGTCGACAGGGCCTATGGCTACACCTTC. As protein: CASSQGVVDRAYGYTF.

This chain connects TRBV7-9 to TRBJ2-2; maybe TRBD1 (5 bases). This CDR3 is built from 14 residues. From germline, CDR1 is SEHNR and CDR2 FQNEAQ (reference sequence). The V end lost 8 bases, the J end lost 3 bases, and 13 bases lay between the germline ends. The CDR3 DNA sequence: TGTGCCAGCCTTGATCAGGGTTACACCGGGGAGCTGTTTTTT. This sequence encodes CASLDQGYTGELFF.

V is TRBV19 and J is TRBJ1-5, with D possibly matching TRBD1 (6 bases). This CDR3 contains 14 residues. Trimming removed 9 bases at V and 1 base at J, with 13 bases between. Germline CDR1 and CDR2: LNHDA and SQIVND (reference sequence). The CDR3 here is CASNFQGSNQPQHF. CDR3 nucleotide sequence: TGTGCCAGCAATTTTCAGGGGAGCAATCAGCCCCAGCATTTT. Full variable domain (outside the CDR3, taken from reference TRBV19 and TRBJ1-5): DGGITQSPKYLFRKEGQNVTLSCEQNLNHDAMYWYRQDPGQGLRLIYYSQIVNDFQKGDIAEGYSVSREKKESFPLTVTSAQKNPTAFYLCASNFQGSNQPQHFGDGTRLSIL.

The chain recombines TRBV24-1 with TRBJ2-3, with TRBD1 matching over 8 bases. Germline assignment: CDR1 KGHDR and CDR2 SFDVKD. This CDR3 contains 17 residues. V shed 4 bases and J 4 bases; nucleotides not matched to a gene: 12. CDR3 bases: TGTGCCACCAGTGACTCCCCGGGACAGGCTTCGCCAGATACGCAGTATTTT. The encoded protein is CATSDSPGQASPDTQYF.

V usage is TRBV18 and J usage is TRBJ1-4; TRBD1 agrees at 9 bases. V shed 6 bases, J shed 5 bases, and the junction held 7 bases outside the gene matches. Germline CDR1 KGHSH, CDR2 LQKENI. The CDR3 is 15 amino acids. The DNA of the CDR3 is TGTGCCAGCTCGCCCCGACAGGGGGTGAATGAAAAACTGTTTTTT. It yields the protein CASSPRQGVNEKLFF.

The rearrangement joins TRBV30 to TRBJ2-2, with a tentative D call TRBD2 (6 bases). V lost 8 bases and J lost 6, with 22 bases in between. Germline CDR1 is GTSNPN and CDR2 is SVGIG (reference sequence). The CDR3 sequence is 15 residues long. The CDR3 reads CAGLLAGGSAGELFF. The CDR3 DNA follows: TGTGCCGGGTTACTAGCTGGAGGTTCGGCCGGGGAGCTGTTTTTT.

The V gene is TRBV5-1, the J gene TRBJ2-1; 7 bases match TRBD2. The germline V gene encodes CDR1 SGHRS and CDR2 YFSETQ. This CDR3 contains 15 residues. J lost 9 bases, V lost 4 bases, and 13 bases had no gene match. Here the CDR3 reads CASSPRGSPGGEQFF. The CDR3 bases are TGCGCCAGCAGCCCTAGGGGCAGTCCGGGGGGTGAGCAGTTCTTC.

Remarks on this clone: This CDR3 is also generated by other DNA sequences in the sample. This rearrangement joins TRBV28 to TRBJ1-2, with D hard to call. The CDR3 length is 12 residues. In germline, CDR1 is MDHEN, CDR2 SYDVKM. V was clipped by 3 bases and J by 4 bases, with 6 bases between them. CDR3: CASSLGPYGYTF. The CDR3, as DNA: TGTGCCAGCAGTTTGGGCCCCTATGGCTACACCTTC.

J is TRBJ2-7 and V is TRBV5-1; TRBD1 matches at 7 bases. V shed 4 bases, J shed 4 bases, and the junction held 11 bases outside the gene matches. The germline V gene encodes CDR1 SGHRS and CDR2 YFSETQ. The CDR3 consists of 15 residues. The CDR3 DNA is TGCGCCAGCAGCCTCGAGACAGGGAAACCTTACGAGCAGTACTTC. The encoded protein is CASSLETGKPYEQYF.

This clone turned up a few times. The rearrangement joins TRBV5-4 to TRBJ2-1, with 7 bases aligning to TRBD1. This CDR3 comprises 16 residues. V was pared by 1 base and J by 3 bases, with 7 bases of the junction left unmatched. CDR1 is SGHNT, CDR2 YYREEE, per germline (reference sequence). The CDR3: CASSLSQTGIYNEQFF. The CDR3 bases are TGTGCCAGCAGCTTGTCCCAGACAGGGATCTACAATGAGCAGTTCTTC.

This clone was counted a single time. The DNA is left out, because the CDR3 cannot be placed on it with certainty; the CDR3 is given as TCRdb lists it. This chain uses TRBV18 with TRBJ1-5; the table calls TRBD1, which could not be checked here. Looked up from germline, CDR1 is KGHSH and CDR2 is LQKENI. The CDR3 extends over 17 residues, inclusive of both ends. The CDR3 sequence: CASSSFDSTSGNQPQHF.

The CDR3 region is CASSLPQGTEAFF. The CDR3 DNA reads as TGTGCCAGCAGCCTTCCACAGGGTACCGAAGCTTTCTTT. This chain uses TRBV3-1 (or the pseudogene TRBV3-2) with TRBJ1-1; perhaps TRBD1 as D (6 bases). This CDR3 is built from 13 residues. The ends were cut back, 4 bases at V and 8 bases at J, with 14 bases in the middle. From germline, CDR1 is LGHDT and CDR2 YNNKEL (reference sequence).

The chain combines TRBV5-1 with TRBJ2-1; 9 bases fit TRBD2. Germline CDR1 is SGHRS and CDR2 is YFSETQ. With V trimmed by 0 bases and J by 3 bases, 10 bases remained unmatched. The CDR3 spans 18 residues. DNA for the CDR3: TGCGCCAGCAGCTTGGAGGGGTTGCGGGAGGGTTTCTACAATGAGCAGTTCTTC. Translated, it gives CASSLEGLREGFYNEQFF.

The chain carries TRBV19 and TRBJ2-1; possible D gene TRBD1, 5 bases. This CDR3 is built from 15 residues. The germline V gene has CDR1 LNHDA and CDR2 SQIVND (reference sequence). V lost 1 base to trimming and J lost 0 bases, with 7 bases between them. CDR3 in amino acids: CASSIGQSSYNEQFF. The CDR3 DNA is TGTGCCAGTAGTATAGGACAGAGCTCCTACAATGAGCAGTTCTTC.

The V and J genes are TRBV19 and TRBJ1-1; 7 nucleotides align to TRBD1. CDR1 is LNHDA, CDR2 SQIVND, per germline (reference sequence). The CDR3 spans 13 residues. J gave up 6 bases and V 5 bases, and 6 bases lay outside the gene matches. CDR3 amino acids: CASSELRGSEAFF. CDR3 sequence (DNA): TGTGCCAGTAGTGAACTCAGGGGGTCTGAAGCTTTCTTT.

The chain links TRBV7-6 to TRBJ1-5, with no clear D. Germline V gives CDR1 SGHVS, CDR2 FNYEAQ. The CDR3 consists of 17 residues. Trimming shortened V by 5 bases and J by 2 bases, and 19 bases separated the two germline ends. Here the CDR3 DNA reads TGTGCCAGCAGCCCCGGTCCTTCGGGATCGGGCAATCAGCCCCAGCATTTT. Its protein is CASSPGPSGSGNQPQHF. Looking up the rest from reference TRBV7-6 and TRBJ1-5 gives the full variable domain: GAGVSQSPRYKVTKRGQDVALRCDPISGHVSLYWYRQALGQGPEFLTYFNYEAQQDKSGLPNDRFSAERPEGSISTLTIQRTEQRDSAMYRCASSPGPSGSGNQPQHFGDGTRLSIL.

The sample holds one count of this clone. J is TRBJ2-7 and V is TRBV6-5, with 9 bases that match TRBD1. Germline trimming cut 4 bases from V and 2 bases from J; bases unmatched to any gene: 3. CDR1 is MNHEY, CDR2 SVGAGI, per germline. This CDR3 comprises 14 residues. The CDR3 region has the DNA TGTGCCAGCAGTTCAGACAGGGGGGCCTACGAGCAGTACTTC. Translation gives CASSSDRGAYEQYF.

J is TRBJ1-1 and V is TRBV3-1 (or the pseudogene TRBV3-2); tentative D call: TRBD1 (6 bases). The V gene's germline CDR1 is LGHDT and CDR2 YNNKEL (reference sequence). The CDR3 is 14 amino acids. V was trimmed by 1 base and J by 3 bases, leaving 9 bases between them. CDR3 region: CASSQGSGDTEAFF. The DNA for the CDR3 is TGTGCCAGCAGCCAAGGTTCAGGGGACACTGAAGCTTTCTTT.

The chain is built from TRBV24-1 and TRBJ2-5; 9 bases agree with TRBD1. The CDR3 has 17 residues. Trimming took 2 bases from V and 7 from J; bases not matched to a gene: 13. Germline loops: CDR1 KGHDR, CDR2 SFDVKD. The CDR3 sequence: CATSDWDREAGAGTQYF. The CDR3 region has the DNA TGTGCCACCAGTGATTGGGACAGGGAAGCAGGGGCGGGGACCCAGTACTTC.

The J gene is TRBJ1-1, the V gene TRBV27, with 9 bases matching TRBD1. Trimming removed 0 bases from V and 4 bases from J; junction bases left unmatched: 6. The CDR3 extends over 16 amino acids. The germline CDR1 and CDR2 sequences are MNHEY and SMNVEV (reference sequence). The CDR3 coding sequence is TGTGCCAGCAGTTTATCTTTACAGGGGGCAGTCACTGAAGCTTTCTTT. Protein: CASSLSLQGAVTEAFF.